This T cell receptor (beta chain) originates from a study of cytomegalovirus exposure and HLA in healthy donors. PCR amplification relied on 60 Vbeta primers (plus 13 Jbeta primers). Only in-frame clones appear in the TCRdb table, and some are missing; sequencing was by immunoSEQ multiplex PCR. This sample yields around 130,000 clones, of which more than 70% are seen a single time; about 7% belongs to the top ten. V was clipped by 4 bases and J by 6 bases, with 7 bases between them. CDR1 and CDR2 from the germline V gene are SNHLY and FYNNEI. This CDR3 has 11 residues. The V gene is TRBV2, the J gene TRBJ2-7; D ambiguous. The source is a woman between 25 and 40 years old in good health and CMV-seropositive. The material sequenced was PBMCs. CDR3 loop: CASSARGEQYF. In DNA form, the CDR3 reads TGTGCCAGCAGTGCAAGAGGCGAGCAGTACTTC.